A single sample gave rise to the 17 T cell receptor beta chains below, sequenced in a study of shared clonotypes between healthy human individuals. Repertoires were generated with immunoSEQ multiplex PCR, while TCRdb's copy carries only in-frame clones and drops some. The sample lists roughly 2 million clones; about 95% were seen once. CD45RO negativity and positive selection for CCR7 defined naive CD8 cells, a population that excluded terminally differentiated effector memory CD45RA+ cells. The sequenced sample was naive CD8+ T cells sorted from blood. The receptor source for this set is a man between 18 and 29 years old in good health.

This chain uses TRBV11-2 with TRBJ1-1, with D maybe TRBD1 (6 bases). CDR3 length equals 17 residues. Germline CDR1 is SGHAT and CDR2 is FQNNGV. V lost 5 bases and J 5 bases, leaving 24 bases between the germline ends. CDR3 region: CASSPRGQIGDETEAFF. CDR3 sequence (DNA): TGTGCCAGCAGCCCGCGGGGACAAATTGGTGACGAAACTGAAGCTTTCTTT.

About this clone: Additional DNA sequences in this sample encode the identical CDR3. The CDR3 protein is CASLTGYGYTF. The CDR3 region has the DNA TGTGCCAGTTTGACAGGCTATGGCTACACCTTC. The chain combines TRBV19 with TRBJ1-2; the D gene is possibly TRBD1 (6 bases). This CDR3 contains 11 residues. Trimming removed 8 bases from V and 4 bases from J, with 8 bases in between. Germline V gene sequence: CDR1 LNHDA, CDR2 SQIVND (reference sequence).

The chain uses TRBV11-2 and TRBJ1-1, with a possible D match to TRBD1 (5 bases). The CDR3 totals 13 residues. CDR1 is SGHAT and CDR2 is FQNNGV in the germline V gene. Trimming took 1 base from V and 7 from J, leaving 10 bases between them. The chain's CDR3 is CASSLVTGDEAFF. In DNA, the CDR3 is TGTGCCAGCAGCTTAGTCACGGGGGATGAAGCTTTCTTT.

This chain links TRBV9 with TRBJ2-7; D remains ambiguous. CDR3 length: 14 residues. V lost 0 bases and J lost 3, with 10 bases in between. Looked up from germline, CDR1 is SGDLS and CDR2 is YYNGEE. The CDR3 loop is CASSVEQTNYEQYF. The CDR3 coding sequence is TGTGCCAGCAGCGTAGAGCAGACAAACTACGAGCAGTACTTC.

This chain joins TRBV7-9 and TRBJ2-7, with a weak D call TRBD2 (5 bases). Germline CDR1 and CDR2: SEHNR and FQNEAQ (reference sequence). The CDR3 covers 13 residues. The ends were cut back, 1 base at V and 7 bases at J, with 11 bases in the middle. The CDR3 spells CASSLGSGGEQYF. The DNA of the CDR3 is TGTGCCAGCAGCTTAGGATCCGGAGGAGAGCAGTACTTC.

Comments on this clone: Other DNA sequences from this sample encode an identical CDR3 as well. This rearrangement joins TRBV28 to TRBJ2-7; 9 bases map to TRBD1. Germline assignment: CDR1 MDHEN and CDR2 SYDVKM. This CDR3 spans 14 amino acids. J lost 4 bases, V lost 4 bases, and 5 bases had no gene match. CDR3 residues: CASSSTGGEYEQYF. CDR3 bases: TGTGCCAGCAGTTCCACAGGGGGCGAGTACGAGCAGTACTTC.

V usage is TRBV2 and J usage is TRBJ1-4; TRBD1 agrees at 8 bases. Unmatched junction bases numbered 5, after V lost 7 bases and J lost 4 bases. Germline V gene sequence: CDR1 SNHLY, CDR2 FYNNEI. The CDR3 is made up of 14 amino acids. CDR3 in DNA: TGTGCCAGCAAAGAACAGGGGGGTAATGAAAAACTGTTTTTT. It codes for CASKEQGGNEKLFF.

V and J are TRBV5-8 and TRBJ2-1; a weak D match, TRBD2 (6 bases). V lost 0 bases to trimming and J lost 1 base, with 11 bases between them. The length of the CDR3 is 16 residues. Germline V CDR1 and CDR2: SGHTS, YDEGEE. CDR3 in amino acids: CASSLGYGGSYNEQFF. DNA for the CDR3: TGTGCCAGCAGCTTGGGCTACGGGGGTTCCTACAATGAGCAGTTCTTC. Complete variable domain (other parts from reference TRBV5-8 and TRBJ2-1): EAGVTQSPTHLIKTRGQQATLRCSPISGHTSVYWYQQALGLGLQFLLWYDEGEERNRGNFPPRFSGRQFPNYSSELNVNALELEDSALYLCASSLGYGGSYNEQFFGPGTRLTVL.

The gene calls are TRBV4-1 and TRBJ2-7; D remains ambiguous. The CDR3 loop spans 16 amino acids. Germline CDR1 and CDR2: MGHRA and YSYEKL. V was trimmed by 4 bases and J by 0 bases, leaving 16 bases between them. This CDR3 is CASSLPGRVSSYEQYF. The CDR3 DNA follows: TGCGCCAGCAGCCTCCCGGGCCGCGTCTCCTCCTACGAGCAGTACTTC.

CDR3 sequence reads: CTSSQSDRTNSNQPQHF. The CDR3, as DNA: TGCACCAGCAGCCAATCGGACAGGACCAATAGCAATCAGCCCCAGCATTTT. This chain links TRBV1 with TRBJ1-5; the D call of TRBD1 is as the table states it, not checked on the DNA. TRBV1 is described as a pseudogene. The CDR3 spans 17 residues.

The chain uses TRBV27 and TRBJ1-2, with TRBD1 as a possible D gene (5 bases). V was trimmed by 3 bases and J by 6 bases, leaving 14 bases between them. The CDR3 is 14 amino acids. Germline CDR1 MNHEY, CDR2 SMNVEV (reference sequence). CDR3: CASSLGGAGDGYTF. The CDR3 DNA reads as TGTGCCAGCAGTTTGGGAGGGGCTGGGGATGGCTACACCTTC.

This chain links TRBV5-8 with TRBJ2-1, with D possibly being TRBD1 (6 bases). CDR1 is SGHTS, CDR2 YDEGEE, per germline. The V and J ends lost 9 bases and 3 bases respectively, with 16 bases between them. The CDR3 contains 14 residues. CDR3 sequence reads: CANPRQENYNEQFF. For the CDR3, the DNA is TGTGCCAACCCGAGACAGGAGAACTACAATGAGCAGTTCTTC.

The J gene is TRBJ1-5, the V gene TRBV19, with 9 bases fitting TRBD1. There are 15 residues in the CDR3. In germline, CDR1 is LNHDA, CDR2 SQIVND (reference sequence). V was pared by 5 bases and J by 6 bases, with 8 bases of the junction left unmatched. The DNA of the CDR3 is TGTGCCAGTAGTCGGGACAGGGAAGGGAGTCAGCCCCAGCATTTT. This translates into CASSRDREGSQPQHF.

The chain combines TRBV4-1 with TRBJ2-5; the match to TRBD1 covers 10 bases. This CDR3 contains 17 residues. The ends lost 3 bases at V and 1 base at J; junction bases unmatched: 8. CDR1 is MGHRA, CDR2 YSYEKL, per germline. The CDR3 sequence: CASSHLGQGVLQETQYF. In nucleotides, the CDR3 is TGCGCCAGCAGCCACCTAGGACAGGGGGTCCTCCAAGAGACCCAGTACTTC.

The rearrangement uses TRBV5-4 and TRBJ2-7, with D uncertain. Germline CDR1 SGHNT, CDR2 YYREEE (reference sequence). This CDR3 has 14 residues. Trimming left V 6 bases short and J 0 bases short, with 13 bases between. The CDR3 protein is CASNSDGTSYEQYF. The CDR3 DNA reads TGTGCCAGCAACTCCGATGGCACCTCCTACGAGCAGTACTTC.

The genes are TRBV6-5 and TRBJ1-1, with D possibly being TRBD1 (5 bases). The CDR3 length is 14 residues. Germline V lookup: CDR1 MNHEY, CDR2 SVGAGI. The V gene lost 4 bases and the J gene lost 0 bases, with 9 bases spanning the gap. CDR3 in DNA: TGTGCCAGCAGTTGGACAAACATGAACACTGAAGCTTTCTTT. Translation: CASSWTNMNTEAFF.

V gene TRBV5-6 combines with J gene TRBJ2-1, with D possibly being TRBD2 (6 bases). V was pared by 4 bases and J by 2 bases, with 13 bases between. The CDR3 runs 15 residues. Per germline, CDR1 SGHDT and CDR2 YYEEEE. CDR3 amino acids: CASSLDGSPYNEQFF. CDR3 DNA sequence: TGTGCCAGCAGCCTTGACGGGAGCCCCTACAATGAGCAGTTCTTC.